This record covers a single TCR beta chain. The data stem from a study of blood T cell repertoires in COVID-19. The V segment lost 3 bases and the J segment 1 base; nucleotides outside the gene matches: 7. The CDR3 has 17 residues. Germline V CDR1 and CDR2: SGHRS, YFSETQ. Produced via immunoSEQ multiplex PCR; TCRdb's table is partial and in-frame only. The sample has hundreds of thousands of clones; about 82% are singletons. This sequence was found in a woman between 45 and 65 years old with active or convalescent COVID-19. The gene calls are TRBV5-1 and TRBJ2-5, with TRBD2 identical over 12 bases. The sample consisted of peripheral blood. The CDR3 nucleotides read TGCGCCAGCAGCTCGGGACTAGCGGGTATAATCCAAGAGACCCAGTACTTC. Its translation is CASSSGLAGIIQETQYF.